These 31 T cell receptor beta chains were sequenced from one sample in a study of T cells in tuberculosis. Only in-frame clones appear in the TCRdb table, and some are missing; sequencing was by immunoSEQ multiplex PCR. Of 30,000 to 40,000 clones detected, under 98% appear once; the ten largest clones hold roughly 6.2%. The sample was PBMCs. The origin of the receptors is a donor aged 10-29 years with latent tuberculosis or without tuberculosis infection.

The rearrangement uses TRBV2 and TRBJ2-3, with 8 bases matching TRBD1. CDR3 length: 13 amino acids. V gave up 8 bases and J gave up 4 bases; unmatched junction bases: 5. Germline V gene lookup returns CDR1 SNHLY and CDR2 FYNNEI. The CDR3 DNA sequence: TGTGCCAGCGGGGCAGGGGGCCCAGATACGCAGTATTTT. Its protein product is CASGAGGPDTQYF.

The chain is built from TRBV18 and TRBJ2-6; 9 bases fit TRBD1. This CDR3 spans 15 amino acids. Per the germline V gene, CDR1 is KGHSH and CDR2 is LQKENI. The ends lost 3 bases at V and 6 bases at J; junction bases unmatched: 3. CDR3 coding DNA: TGTGCCAGCTCACCCGGGACAGGGAAGGCCAACGTCCTGACTTTC. As protein: CASSPGTGKANVLTF.

V gene TRBV7-2 combines with J gene TRBJ1-1; 9 nucleotides align to TRBD1. CDR3 length: 15 residues. Germline trimming cut 0 bases from V and 3 bases from J; bases unmatched to any gene: 2. The germline gives CDR1 SGHTA, CDR2 FQGNSA. The CDR3 sequence: CASSLAWTGDTEAFF. The CDR3 nucleotides read TGTGCCAGCAGCTTAGCTTGGACAGGGGACACTGAAGCTTTCTTT.

CDR3 region: CAISEGGVRWEQFF. The CDR3 bases are TGTGCCATCAGTGAAGGAGGCGTAAGGTGGGAGCAGTTCTTC. This chain connects TRBV10-3 to TRBJ2-1; D may be TRBD2 (5 bases). Germline CDR1 reads ENHRY; CDR2 reads SYGVKD. Trimming cost V 3 bases and J 10 bases, with 16 bases left between them. The CDR3 is made up of 14 amino acids.

This clone appeared a few times. V is TRBV25-1 and J is TRBJ1-4; 8 bases fit TRBD1. The CDR3 is made up of 17 amino acids. The trim removed 1 base at V and 4 bases at J, leaving 8 bases unmatched. The V gene's germline CDR1 is MGHDK and CDR2 SYGVNS. As DNA, the CDR3 is TGTGCCAGCAGTGAATTTGGTCCCACAGGGGGTAATGAAAAACTGTTTTTT. It translates to CASSEFGPTGGNEKLFF.

The chain couples TRBV18 to TRBJ1-1, with 9 nucleotides matching TRBD1. This CDR3 region has 15 residues. Germline V gives CDR1 KGHSH, CDR2 LQKENI. V trimming: 3 bases; J trimming: 6 bases; junction bases outside the gene matches: 8. CDR3 nucleotide sequence: TGTGCCAGCTCACCCGGTCAGGACAGGGGTTCTGAAGCTTTCTTT. It yields the protein CASSPGQDRGSEAFF.

The chain uses TRBV4-1 and TRBJ1-1, with D perhaps TRBD1 (5 bases). Trimming removed 4 bases from V and 5 bases from J, with 14 bases in between. This CDR3 contains 14 residues. Germline CDR1 MGHRA, CDR2 YSYEKL. The CDR3 loop is CASSPPRGETEAFF. The CDR3 bases are TGCGCCAGCAGCCCCCCTAGGGGTGAGACTGAAGCTTTCTTT.

The chain links TRBV10-1 to TRBJ2-7; 7 nucleotides match TRBD1. This CDR3 comprises 12 residues. Unmatched junction bases numbered 7, after V lost 8 bases and J lost 6 bases. Germline loops: CDR1 WNHNN, CDR2 SYGVQD (reference sequence). The CDR3 is CASAGTVGEQYF. The CDR3 nucleotides are TGCGCCAGCGCCGGGACAGTCGGCGAGCAGTACTTC.

This chain connects TRBV27 to TRBJ2-7; 8 bases match TRBD1. V lost 5 bases to trimming and J lost 1 base; unmatched junction nucleotides: 10. The CDR3 length is 16 residues. Germline CDR1 and CDR2: MNHEY and SMNVEV (reference sequence). Here the CDR3 reads CASSTSPGQDSYEQYF. As DNA, the CDR3 is TGTGCCAGCAGTACAAGTCCGGGACAGGATTCCTACGAGCAGTACTTC.

The chain carries TRBV19 and TRBJ2-5, with TRBD2 as a possible D gene (5 bases). CDR3 length: 14 residues. Germline values: CDR1 LNHDA, CDR2 SQIVND (reference sequence). V lost 3 bases and J 5 bases, leaving 13 bases between the germline ends. The CDR3 DNA sequence: TGTGCCAGTAGTATTGGTGTCGGCGGGGAGACCCAGTACTTC. Amino acids: CASSIGVGGETQYF.

The genes are TRBV6-1 and TRBJ2-2; D might be TRBD2 (8 bases). The CDR3 has 16 amino acids. Germline-derived CDR1 and CDR2 are MNHNS and SASEGT. The V gene lost 3 bases and the J gene lost 4 bases, with 15 bases spanning the gap. The CDR3 spells CASSDATGTSTGELFF. DNA of the CDR3: TGTGCCAGCAGTGACGCGACAGGGACTAGCACCGGGGAGCTGTTTTTT.

The rearrangement uses TRBV6-1 and TRBJ1-5; TRBD1 matches 9 bases. Germline CDR1 MNHNS, CDR2 SASEGT. Losses at the gene ends were 5 bases for V and 6 bases for J; bases not matched to a gene: 8. There are 15 residues in the CDR3. The CDR3 DNA reads TGTGCCAGCAGTACTATACAGGGGGCTGGTCAGCCCCAGCATTTT. Translation: CASSTIQGAGQPQHF.

This clone was observed a single time. The V gene is TRBV27, the J gene TRBJ2-3, with D maybe TRBD2 (6 bases). The V end was cut by 5 bases, the J end by 1 base, with 16 bases between. Germline lookup yields CDR1 MNHEY and CDR2 SMNVEV (reference sequence). The CDR3 is made up of 16 amino acids. Here the CDR3 reads CASSQGRRIGTDTQYF. For the CDR3, the DNA is TGTGCCAGCAGTCAAGGGAGGCGCATAGGCACAGATACGCAGTATTTT.

V is TRBV11-2 and J is TRBJ2-7; tentatively, D is TRBD2 (6 bases). Germline-derived CDR1 and CDR2 are SGHAT and FQNNGV. CDR3 length: 14 amino acids. Between the trimmed V and J ends, which lost 0 bases and 3 bases, there was a span of 9 bases. The CDR3 DNA is TGTGCCAGCAGCTTAGAAGGCGGGATCTACGAGCAGTACTTC. Translation gives CASSLEGGIYEQYF.

This clone has just one count. The chain employs TRBV19 and TRBJ1-2; D is unresolved. The germline V and J ends were trimmed by 1 base and 5 bases, with 11 bases remaining between them. CDR3 length: 14 amino acids. Germline assignment: CDR1 LNHDA and CDR2 SQIVND (reference sequence). CDR3 DNA: TGTGCCAGTAGTATAGTTGGAGCTACTTATGGCTACACCTTC. Its translation: CASSIVGATYGYTF. The full variable domain, completed using reference TRBV19 and TRBJ1-2, is DGGITQSPKYLFRKEGQNVTLSCEQNLNHDAMYWYRQDPGQGLRLIYYSQIVNDFQKGDIAEGYSVSREKKESFPLTVTSAQKNPTAFYLCASSIVGATYGYTFGSGTRLTVV.

The rearrangement uses TRBV30 and TRBJ2-1, with 10 bases fitting TRBD2. The CDR3 is 15 amino acids. The ends lost 1 base at V and 3 bases at J; junction bases unmatched: 3. Germline assignment: CDR1 GTSNPN and CDR2 SVGIG (reference sequence). In DNA form, the CDR3 reads TGTGCCTGGAGTGACTCTAGCGGGGGCTACAATGAGCAGTTCTTC. Its protein is CAWSDSSGGYNEQFF.

This chain uses TRBV5-1 with TRBJ2-3; possible D gene TRBD1, 6 bases. Per the germline V gene, CDR1 is SGHRS and CDR2 is YFSETQ. The CDR3 runs to 15 residues. V shed 6 bases and J shed 0 bases, with 14 bases lying between them. CDR3 protein: CASTTTGTSTDTQYF. DNA for the CDR3: TGCGCCAGCACCACCACCGGGACAAGCACAGATACGCAGTATTTT.

This rearrangement joins TRBV30 to TRBJ1-1; D ambiguous. Between the trimmed V and J ends, which lost 5 bases and 6 bases, there was a span of 10 bases. Germline CDR1 and CDR2: GTSNPN and SVGIG (reference sequence). The CDR3 is 11 amino acids. In nucleotides, the CDR3 is TGTGCCTGGGGCTGGAGTGCTGAAGCTTTCTTT. Translation: CAWGWSAEAFF.

This clone was detected only once. The chain links TRBV5-1 to TRBJ2-2; tentatively, D is TRBD1 (5 bases). Trimming cost V 4 bases and J 3 bases, with 7 bases left between them. CDR3 length equals 13 residues. Germline assignment: CDR1 SGHRS and CDR2 YFSETQ. The CDR3 DNA reads TGCGCCAGCAGCCTGACAGACACCGGGGAGCTGTTTTTT. Its translation: CASSLTDTGELFF.

This rearrangement joins TRBV11-2 to TRBJ2-7, with a possible D match to TRBD2 (5 bases). Trimming cost V 5 bases and J 8 bases, with 10 bases left between them. Germline-derived CDR1 and CDR2 are SGHAT and FQNNGV. This CDR3 is 11 amino acids long. CDR3 DNA sequence: TGTGCCAGCAGCCCTCCGGGAAAGCAGTACTTC. It translates to CASSPPGKQYF.

The chain is built from TRBV19 and TRBJ2-2, with 9 nucleotides matching TRBD1. Germline V gene lookup returns CDR1 LNHDA and CDR2 SQIVND (reference sequence). Trimming at V came to 4 bases and at J to 0 bases, leaving 3 bases not matched to a gene. The CDR3 has 16 amino acids. Here the CDR3 reads CASSKRQGANTGELFF. The CDR3 region has the DNA TGTGCCAGTAGTAAGCGACAGGGGGCGAACACCGGGGAGCTGTTTTTT.

In its sample, this clone was seen once. CDR3 in DNA: TGTGCCAGCGGACGGACAGAGAACACTGAAGCTTTCTTT. It encodes CASGRTENTEAFF. The chain couples TRBV27 to TRBJ1-1, with D tentatively TRBD1 (6 bases). The germline gives CDR1 MNHEY, CDR2 SMNVEV (reference sequence). The CDR3 contains 13 residues. V was trimmed by 8 bases and J by 1 base, leaving 11 bases between them.

V usage is TRBV30 and J usage is TRBJ2-3, with D maybe TRBD1 (6 bases). Germline CDR1 reads GTSNPN; CDR2 reads SVGIG (reference sequence). The CDR3 consists of 15 residues. The V end lost 0 bases, the J end lost 3 bases, and 13 bases lay between the germline ends. Here the CDR3 reads CAWSVGGDITDTQYF. The DNA for the CDR3 is TGTGCCTGGAGTGTAGGGGGAGATATAACAGATACGCAGTATTTT.

The chain combines TRBV2 with TRBJ1-2; TRBD1 might be the D (5 bases). The CDR3 extends over 13 amino acids. Looked up from germline, CDR1 is SNHLY and CDR2 is FYNNEI. The V end lost 4 bases, the J end lost 4 bases, and 10 bases lay between the germline ends. In DNA, the CDR3 is TGTGCCAGCAGTGTGGAGGGGACCTATGGCTACACCTTC. The encoded protein is CASSVEGTYGYTF. The full variable domain, in which reference TRBV2 and TRBJ1-2 provide the parts outside the CDR3, is EPEVTQTPSHQVTQMGQEVILRCVPISNHLYFYWYRQILGQKVEFLVSFYNNEISEKSEIFDDQFSVERPDGSNFTLKIRSTKLEDSAMYFCASSVEGTYGYTFGSGTRLTVV.

This clone occurred once. V gene TRBV30 combines with J gene TRBJ2-3, with D tentatively TRBD2 (5 bases). Per the germline V gene, CDR1 is GTSNPN and CDR2 is SVGIG (reference sequence). This CDR3 has 13 amino acids. Trimming stripped 2 bases from V and 4 bases from J, with 10 bases between. The chain's CDR3 is CAWSPGIPDTQYF. CDR3 DNA sequence: TGTGCCTGGAGTCCGGGGATCCCAGATACGCAGTATTTT.

J is TRBJ1-1 and V is TRBV5-5; 7 positions agree with TRBD1. The ends lost 1 base at V and 3 bases at J; junction bases unmatched: 0. Germline V gene sequence: CDR1 SGHKS, CDR2 YYEKEE (reference sequence). This CDR3 is built from 13 residues. CDR3 residues: CASSLQGDTEAFF. As DNA, the CDR3 is TGTGCCAGCAGCTTGCAGGGGGACACTGAAGCTTTCTTT.

V and J are TRBV30 and TRBJ1-4, with a tentative D call TRBD1 (5 bases). CDR3 length: 17 amino acids. The germline V gene has CDR1 GTSNPN and CDR2 SVGIG (reference sequence). Deletions cut 5 bases from V and 2 bases from J, with 21 bases between. CDR3 residues: CAWEPNVRVDTNEKLFF. The DNA for the CDR3 is TGTGCCTGGGAGCCTAATGTCAGGGTCGACACTAATGAAAAACTGTTTTTT.

V usage is TRBV5-1 and J usage is TRBJ1-1, with D possibly matching TRBD1 (6 bases). This CDR3 spans 16 amino acids. In germline, CDR1 is SGHRS, CDR2 YFSETQ. V was shortened by 0 bases and J by 2 bases, with 14 bases between the two germline ends. The chain's CDR3 is CASSLGAGVSNTEAFF. CDR3 bases: TGCGCCAGCAGCTTGGGGGCAGGGGTTTCCAACACTGAAGCTTTCTTT.

The rearrangement joins TRBV5-5 to TRBJ1-2; 7 bases agree with TRBD1. The junction had 11 bases not matched to a gene; V was cut back by 3 bases and J by 3 bases. CDR3 length equals 16 residues. Germline V gives CDR1 SGHKS, CDR2 YYEKEE (reference sequence). DNA of the CDR3: TGTGCCAGCAGCTCCGATACAGGGGCGCACGACTATGGCTACACCTTC. This codes for CASSSDTGAHDYGYTF.

J is TRBJ1-4 and V is TRBV29-1; 8 positions match TRBD1. This CDR3 is built from 17 residues. V lost 5 bases, J lost 14 bases, and 25 bases stayed unmatched. CDR1 SQVTM and CDR2 ANQGSEA come from the germline V gene. In nucleotides, the CDR3 is TGCAGCGTTATTCTTAAAGAAGGGACAGGCCGGTCGAGTGAGCTGTTTTTT. It is translated as CSVILKEGTGRSSELFF.

V and J are TRBV10-3 and TRBJ2-6; 12 positions match TRBD1. J gave up 4 bases and V 3 bases, and 4 bases lay outside the gene matches. Germline V gene sequence: CDR1 ENHRY, CDR2 SYGVKD. The CDR3 runs to 17 residues. In DNA, the CDR3 is TGTGCCATCAGTGACAGGGACAGGGGGCTCGGGGCCAACGTCCTGACTTTC. Translating gives CAISDRDRGLGANVLTF.